The clone carrying this TCR beta chain came up once. Its antigen is not known. The Oncomine TCR Beta short-read assay was applied to DNA of cultured CD4+ T cells. TCRdb reprocessed the PCR reads via MiXCR and lists one record per CDR3 protein. The repertoire includes tens of thousands of distinct CDR3 sequences, roughly 40% of them detected once, and less than 3% sits in the top ten. Treatment noted: roughly ten-day PBMC culture with coronavirus spike peptide pools or control peptides (ViraFEST assay). This entry comes from a study of vaccination and CD4 T cells after COVID-19. Study context: Convalescent patients had positive nasal swab PCR results for SARS-CoV-2. Disease was mild in about 9 and severe in one.

CDR3 size: 14 residues. Germline CDR1 SGHVS, CDR2 FQNEAQ. Trimming left V 2 bases short and J 4 bases short, with 12 bases between. The chain joins TRBV7-8 to TRBJ2-7; D is undetermined. This specimen was CD4+ T cells from blood, cultured in vitro, taken after SARS-CoV-2 vaccination. This TCR came from a human donor who had recovered from COVID-19. CDR3 in amino acids: CASSLLGIRYEQYF. The DNA of the CDR3 is TGTGCCAGCAGCTTATTGGGGATTCGGTACGAGCAGTACTTC.